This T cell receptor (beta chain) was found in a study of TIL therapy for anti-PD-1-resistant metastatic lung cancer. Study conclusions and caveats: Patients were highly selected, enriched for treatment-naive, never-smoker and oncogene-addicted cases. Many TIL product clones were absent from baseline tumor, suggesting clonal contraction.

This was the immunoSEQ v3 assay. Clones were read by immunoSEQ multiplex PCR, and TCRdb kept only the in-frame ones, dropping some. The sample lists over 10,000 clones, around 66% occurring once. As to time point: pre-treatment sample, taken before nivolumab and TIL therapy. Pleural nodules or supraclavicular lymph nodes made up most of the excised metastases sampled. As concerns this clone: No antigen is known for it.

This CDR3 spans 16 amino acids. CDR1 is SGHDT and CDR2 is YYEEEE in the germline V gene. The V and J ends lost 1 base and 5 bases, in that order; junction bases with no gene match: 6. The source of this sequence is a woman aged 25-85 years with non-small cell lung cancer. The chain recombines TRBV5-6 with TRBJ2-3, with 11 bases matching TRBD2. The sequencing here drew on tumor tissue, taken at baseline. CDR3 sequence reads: CASSLRGTSGRDTQYF. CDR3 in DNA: TGTGCCAGCAGCTTGAGGGGTACTAGCGGGAGAGATACGCAGTATTTT.